This T cell receptor beta chain was identified during a study of memory CD8 T cells in hepatitis C reinfection. Study results and caveats: Four to six donors were too few for definitive public clonotype conclusions.

Time point given: late/post reinfection, 12 to 24 weeks after detection. TCR sequencing was done directly ex vivo on sorted cells, without expansion in vitro. The Montreal HEPCO cohort supplied donors who inject drugs. The CDR3 is made up of 15 amino acids. V trimming: 2 bases; J trimming: 5 bases; junction bases outside the gene matches: 5. Germline values: CDR1 ENHRY, CDR2 SYGVKD. Method: immunoSEQ multiplex PCR; TCRdb's copy keeps in-frame clones and lacks some. The sample includes around 45,000 clones, nearly 90% of them seen just once. Concerning this clone itself: Its antigen is currently unknown.

The sequenced sample consisted of naive CD8+ T cells sorted from blood. V usage is TRBV10-3 and J usage is TRBJ2-1; 8 positions match TRBD2. The TCR originated in a man aged 18 to 30 with hepatitis C virus infection. In DNA, the CDR3 is TGTGCCATCAGTGAGGCAGCGGGAGTACACAATGAGCAGTTCTTC. Translating it yields CAISEAAGVHNEQFF.